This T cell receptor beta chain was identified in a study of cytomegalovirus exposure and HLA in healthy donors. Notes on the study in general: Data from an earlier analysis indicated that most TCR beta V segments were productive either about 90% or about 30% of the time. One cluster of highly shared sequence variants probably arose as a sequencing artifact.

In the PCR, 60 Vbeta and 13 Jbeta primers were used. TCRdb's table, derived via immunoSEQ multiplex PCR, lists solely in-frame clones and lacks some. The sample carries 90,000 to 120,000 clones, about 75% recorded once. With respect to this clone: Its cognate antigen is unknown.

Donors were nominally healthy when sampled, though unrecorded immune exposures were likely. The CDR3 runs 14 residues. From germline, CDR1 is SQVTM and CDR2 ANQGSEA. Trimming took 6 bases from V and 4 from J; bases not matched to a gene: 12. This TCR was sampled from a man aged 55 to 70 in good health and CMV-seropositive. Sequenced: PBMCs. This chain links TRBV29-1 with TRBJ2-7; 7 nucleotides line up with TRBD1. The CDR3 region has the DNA TGCAGCGTCGGAACAGGGGAGATCCGTTACGAGCAGTACTTC. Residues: CSVGTGEIRYEQYF.